This entry describes one T cell receptor beta chain. Its antigen is undetermined. This sample is drawn from a study of cytomegalovirus exposure and HLA in healthy donors. General observations from the study: According to the study, 180 or so TCR beta chains were cytomegalovirus-associated.

In the PCR, 60 Vbeta and 13 Jbeta primers were used. Authors' processing steps: Among the unique TCR beta chains that a later analysis counted, around 72 million in all, about 11 million were shared. The data were produced by immunoSEQ multiplex PCR, yet TCRdb's version contains in-frame clones alone and is incomplete. The V and J calls and the clone size are those of that table, but D and trimming were determined from the DNA. The sample holds about 190,000 clones, about 85% seen once. Specimen: PBMCs. This TCR came from a man aged 50 or older in good health and CMV-seronegative.

The CDR3 sequence is CATRGLLAEQETQYF. The CDR3 DNA reads as TGTGCCACCCGGGGCTTACTAGCGGAGCAAGAGACCCAGTACTTC. J is TRBJ2-5 and V is TRBV10-3; 8 bases fit TRBD2. The J segment lost 2 bases and the V segment lost 10 bases, leaving 12 bases of the junction unmatched. CDR3 length equals 15 residues. CDR1 ENHRY and CDR2 SYGVKD come from the germline V gene.